This T cell receptor (beta chain) was documented in a study of T cell responses to AZD1222 COVID-19 vaccine. Sequencing was performed with immunoSEQ multiplex PCR; in TCRdb, only in-frame clones are kept and a portion is missing. The data contain 100,000 or so clones, about 90% of them seen just once; the ten biggest clones take up roughly 1.8%. Study-wide findings and caveats: Donors skewed white British and female; clonal diversity was possibly underestimated. Dominant CD4 TCR responses targeted spike regions 160-218 and 743-854. Variant regions that are unmutated are reportedly the target of nearly half of spike-specific TCRs.

The CDR3 is made up of 20 amino acids. Trimming removed 6 bases from V and 0 bases from J; junction bases left unmatched: 15. Germline V gene sequence: CDR1 MNHNY, CDR2 SVGAGI (reference sequence). Of note for this clone: The antigen is undetermined.

The rearrangement uses TRBV6-6 and TRBJ2-7; 15 bases are shared with TRBD2. The source of this sequence is an adult in good health. Sequenced here: peripheral blood, sampled on day 0 of AZD1222 vaccination. In nucleotides, the CDR3 is TGTGCCAGCAGCCGGGGACAGCCGGGACTAGCGGGAGGATACTCCTACGAGCAGTACTTC. Protein sequence: CASSRGQPGLAGGYSYEQYF.